A selection of T cell receptor beta chains follows, all from one sample in a study of CXCR3-negative and CXCR3-positive naive CD8 T cells. TCRdb reprocessed the 5' RACE reads and reports one entry per CDR3 protein, with no DNA. The table lists approximately 130,000 distinct CDR3 sequences. The source material was naive CXCR3+ CD8+ T cells from blood. The receptors come from a human donor in good health. Some clones in this sample may be carry-over from other donors' samples. The CDR3 runs from the conserved cysteine through the conserved F or W. The order of the fields is V gene, CDR3 length, J gene, CDR3 protein.

TRBV28,14,TRBJ2-7,CASRGTPATYEQYF
TRBV11-1,15,TRBJ2-5,CASRSTQGRRETQYF
TRBV7-9,13,TRBJ2-5,CASSHVGEETQYF
TRBV6-1,18,TRBJ1-5,CASRDYLYTYALNQPQHF
TRBV7-2,15,TRBJ2-1,CASSPWPSGGNEQFF
TRBV10-3,16,TRBJ1-5,CAISDIPGGSNQPQHF
TRBV7-9,15,TRBJ2-7,CASSPERGASYEQYF
TRBV4-1,18,TRBJ2-1,CASSQVFRDFESYNEQFF
TRBV25-1,13,TRBJ2-7,CASSGHYDYEQYF
TRBV29-1,15,TRBJ2-5,CSVEDLYGGEETQYF
TRBV4-3,15,TRBJ1-5,CASSQDRDSNQPQHF
TRBV3-1,18,TRBJ2-1,CASSQDIGERGSYNEQFF
TRBV27,15,TRBJ1-5,CASSLSPQGNQPQHF
TRBV7-9,16,TRBJ2-3,CASSRPGQEVTDTQYF
TRBV20-1,13,TRBJ1-1,CSARPLGATEAFF
TRBV15,14,TRBJ1-1,CATSSRTANTEAFF
TRBV12-3/TRBV12-4,14,TRBJ2-3,CASTHASSTDTQYF
TRBV27,14,TRBJ2-1,CASSLGGSYNEQFF
TRBV12-3/TRBV12-4,13,TRBJ2-2,CAGGQTNTGELFF
TRBV12-3/TRBV12-4,15,TRBJ2-5,CASNRGREAFETQYF
TRBV10-3,14,TRBJ2-1,CAISESSGPGEQFF
TRBV5-6,15,TRBJ2-1,CASSSGTGNNNEQFF
TRBV7-3,13,TRBJ2-3,CASSRTSVDTQYF
TRBV14,13,TRBJ2-5,CASSKDGGETQYF
TRBV4-1,16,TRBJ1-2,CASSQGTAGVSDGYTF
TRBV27,15,TRBJ2-7,CASSISTSGSVEQYF
TRBV4-1,13,TRBJ2-7,CASSQALVYEQYF
TRBV5-5,14,TRBJ2-1,CASSLAAGDYEQFF
TRBV5-5,14,TRBJ2-7,CASSLDRGYYEQYF
TRBV28,15,TRBJ1-1,CASSLSPGWNTEAFF
TRBV6-5,14,TRBJ2-5,CASRSDPRGETQYF
TRBV27,15,TRBJ1-6,CAGHRGRRYNSPLHF
TRBV4-2,16,TRBJ1-1,CASSSRVYDMNTEAFF
TRBV9,16,TRBJ1-3,CASSVDRDNSGNTIYF
TRBV11-2,18,TRBJ2-1,CASSSPGGSRGRLNEQFF
TRBV7-9,15,TRBJ2-7,CASSSRTSGPYEQYF
TRBV28,14,TRBJ2-7,CASSLWGQAYEQYF
TRBV11-2,15,TRBJ1-2,CASSLDLGSGYGYTF
TRBV29-1,11,TRBJ1-1,CSVEAGTEAFF
TRBV6-2/TRBV6-3,16,TRBJ2-1,CASTEHTLSSYNEQFF
TRBV2,14,TRBJ2-1,CASGSGANYNEQFF